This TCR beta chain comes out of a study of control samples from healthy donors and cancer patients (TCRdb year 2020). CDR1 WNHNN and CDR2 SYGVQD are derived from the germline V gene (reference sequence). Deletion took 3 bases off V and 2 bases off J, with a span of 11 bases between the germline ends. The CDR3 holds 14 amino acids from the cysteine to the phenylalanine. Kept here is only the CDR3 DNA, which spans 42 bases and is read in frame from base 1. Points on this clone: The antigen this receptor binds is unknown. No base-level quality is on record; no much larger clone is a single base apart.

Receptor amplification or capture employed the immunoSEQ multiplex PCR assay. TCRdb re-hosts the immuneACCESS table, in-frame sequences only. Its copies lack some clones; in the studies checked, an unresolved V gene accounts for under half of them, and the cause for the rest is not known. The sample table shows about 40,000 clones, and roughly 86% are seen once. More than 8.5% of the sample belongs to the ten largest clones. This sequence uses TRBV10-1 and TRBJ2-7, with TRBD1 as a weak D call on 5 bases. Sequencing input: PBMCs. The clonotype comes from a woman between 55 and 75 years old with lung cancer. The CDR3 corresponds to CASSDFRAPYEQYF. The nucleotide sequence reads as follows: TGCGCCAGCAGTGATTTCAGGGCACCCTACGAGCAGTACTTC.